A single sample is the source of the 14 T cell receptor beta chains below, sequenced in a study of regulatory T cells in long-lasting Graves disease. Sequencing libraries for TCR beta were prepared with iRepertoire HTBI primers and Arm-PCR of CDR3 regions. TCRdb called the multiplex PCR reads again in MiXCR, with one record for every CDR3 protein. This sample has 350,000 to 450,000 distinct CDR3 sequences, with 15% found just once. This sample's time point: newly diagnosed GD, antithyroid drugs for less than 3 months. From RNA extracted from PBMCs, the TCR library was made. The sample was also reused in another study, on T cells in Graves' hyperthyroidism and ophthalmopathy.

The specimen comprised peripheral blood mononuclear cells (PBMCs), sampled at new diagnosis, from a patient treated with antithyroid drugs. Every receptor here comes from a woman in her twenties or thirties with Graves disease.

This clonotype showed up many times. The CDR3 loop reads CSARGGGRAVIETQYF. In nucleotides, the CDR3 is TGCAGTGCTAGAGGGGGCGGGAGGGCCGTAATCGAGACCCAGTACTTC. The chain couples TRBV20-1 to TRBJ2-5; 9 positions agree with TRBD2. This CDR3 comprises 16 residues. Germline CDR1 DFQATT, CDR2 SNEGSKA (reference sequence). Trimming at V came to 1 base and at J to 5 bases, leaving 11 bases not matched to a gene.

This clonotype was detected many times. Germline and junction disagree at one end, which may indicate a read error. This chain links TRBV7-2 with TRBJ2-1, with TRBD2 as a possible D gene (6 bases). This CDR3 spans 11 amino acids. Germline V gives CDR1 SGHTA, CDR2 FQGNSA. CDR3 DNA: TGTGCCAGCAGTTGGGACTGGGACCCGCTCTTC. Residues: CASSWDWDPLF.

This clonotype showed up many times. V is TRBV12-3 or TRBV12-4 and J is TRBJ1-1; 8 bases align to TRBD1. V lost 5 bases to trimming and J lost 8 bases; unmatched junction nucleotides: 4. The CDR3 totals 12 residues. The CDR3 region is CASSRQGWEAFF. The CDR3 DNA reads TGTGCCAGCAGTCGACAGGGGTGGGAAGCTTTCTTT.

This clonotype has a count of ten or more. This sequence joins TRBV5-6 and TRBJ1-5; TRBD1 might be the D (5 bases). Germline V CDR1 and CDR2: SGHDT, YYEEEE. The V end lost 5 bases, the J end lost 3 bases, and 15 bases lay between the germline ends. The CDR3 is made up of 15 amino acids. CDR3 sequence (DNA): TGTGCCAGCAGAACCCAACAGGACTTCAATCAGCCCCAGCATTTT. Protein: CASRTQQDFNQPQHF.

This clonotype was seen ten or more times. The chain employs TRBV24-1 and TRBJ2-3; D gene unclear. Germline V gene sequence: CDR1 KGHDR, CDR2 SFDVKD. V was clipped by 3 bases and J by 2 bases, with 5 bases between them. CDR3 length: 13 residues. The CDR3 region is CATSDAYTDTQYF. The CDR3 region has the DNA TGTGCCACCAGTGATGCCTACACAGATACGCAGTATTTT.

The V and J genes are TRBV6-2 or TRBV6-3 and TRBJ2-3; D gene unclear. This CDR3 has 14 residues. The V end was cut by 8 bases, the J end by 2 bases, with 14 bases between. Germline V gene sequence: CDR1 MNHEY, CDR2 SVGEGT. CDR3 residues: CASQAIRDTDTQYF. The CDR3 DNA sequence: TGTGCCAGCCAAGCAATTAGAGACACAGATACGCAGTATTTT.

V usage is TRBV20-1 and J usage is TRBJ2-5; 7 bases fit TRBD1. Germline CDR1 DFQATT, CDR2 SNEGSKA (reference sequence). CDR3 length: 15 residues. CDR3 amino acids: CSLSEVKGARETQYF. DNA of the CDR3: TGCAGCCTCTCCGAGGTCAAGGGGGCCAGGGAGACCCAGTACTTC.

This clonotype was observed many times. V gene TRBV14 combines with J gene TRBJ1-2, with TRBD1 as a possible D gene (6 bases). The CDR3 extends over 15 amino acids. With 5 bases removed from V and 0 bases from J, the gap between germline ends came to 13 bases. Germline assignment: CDR1 SGHDN and CDR2 FVKESK. CDR3 amino acids: CASSNGQTSNYGYTF. As DNA, the CDR3 is TGTGCCAGCAGCAACGGACAGACGTCTAACTATGGCTACACCTTC.

This clonotype was found a few times. The rearrangement joins TRBV19 to TRBJ2-7; D unresolved. This CDR3 spans 12 amino acids. Trimming took off 1 base at V and 6 bases at J, with 7 bases between the two ends. Germline CDR1 reads LNHDA; CDR2 reads SQIVND (reference sequence). CDR3 sequence reads: CASSIVGGEQYF. The CDR3 coding sequence is TGTGCCAGTAGTATAGTTGGTGGCGAGCAGTACTTC.

This clonotype was seen many times. V is TRBV28 and J is TRBJ2-5; 10 nucleotides line up with TRBD1. The CDR3 is made up of 19 amino acids. Germline CDR1 MDHEN, CDR2 SYDVKM. After removal of 6 bases from V and 2 bases from J, the junction contained 18 bases not matched to a gene. The CDR3 reads CASRLHDRGLLKKQETQYF. In DNA form, the CDR3 reads TGTGCCAGCAGATTACACGACAGGGGGCTACTAAAAAAGCAAGAGACCCAGTACTTC. The full variable domain, rest sourced from reference TRBV28 and TRBJ2-5, is DVKVTQSSRYLVKRTGEKVFLECVQDMDHENMFWYRQDPGLGLRLIYFSYDVKMKEKGDIPEGYSVSREKKERFSLILESASTNQTSMYLCASRLHDRGLLKKQETQYFGPGTRLLVL.

This chain uses TRBV7-8 with TRBJ2-1; D is undetermined. V was clipped by 5 bases and J by 4 bases, with 18 bases between them. The CDR3 extends over 16 amino acids. Germline CDR1 and CDR2: SGHVS and FQNEAQ. The CDR3 DNA sequence: TGTGCCAGCAGCCGGATGTCCGGACGAGTGTACAATGAGCAGTTCTTC. Amino acid sequence: CASSRMSGRVYNEQFF.

At least ten counts were recorded for this clonotype. The chain is built from TRBV11-2 and TRBJ2-3; 15 nucleotides line up with TRBD2. With 4 bases clipped from V and 3 bases from J, the junction kept 11 bases outside the gene matches. Germline V gene lookup returns CDR1 SGHAT and CDR2 FQNNGV. This CDR3 spans 19 amino acids. CDR3 nucleotide sequence: TGTGCCAGCAGCTCCCGGACTAGCGGGAGGGCCCAGTGGACAGATACGCAGTATTTT. This gives the protein CASSSRTSGRAQWTDTQYF.

This clonotype has at least ten counts. The chain recombines TRBV20-1 with TRBJ2-3; 7 bases line up with TRBD2. The CDR3 covers 14 residues. Germline lookup yields CDR1 DFQATT and CDR2 SNEGSKA (reference sequence). With 1 base clipped from V and 4 bases from J, the junction kept 5 bases outside the gene matches. The CDR3 sequence: CSARGTRDSDTQYF. The CDR3 DNA follows: TGCAGTGCTAGAGGGACTAGAGATTCAGATACGCAGTATTTT.

This clonotype was seen at least ten times. The V gene is TRBV11-2, the J gene TRBJ2-1; D gene ambiguous. This CDR3 is 14 amino acids long. Germline V gene data show CDR1 as SGHAT and CDR2 as FQNNGV. V lost 1 base to trimming and J lost 8 bases, with 12 bases between them. CDR3 region: CASSLVGPNDEQFF. In DNA form, the CDR3 reads TGTGCCAGCAGCTTAGTGGGCCCCAACGATGAGCAGTTCTTC.